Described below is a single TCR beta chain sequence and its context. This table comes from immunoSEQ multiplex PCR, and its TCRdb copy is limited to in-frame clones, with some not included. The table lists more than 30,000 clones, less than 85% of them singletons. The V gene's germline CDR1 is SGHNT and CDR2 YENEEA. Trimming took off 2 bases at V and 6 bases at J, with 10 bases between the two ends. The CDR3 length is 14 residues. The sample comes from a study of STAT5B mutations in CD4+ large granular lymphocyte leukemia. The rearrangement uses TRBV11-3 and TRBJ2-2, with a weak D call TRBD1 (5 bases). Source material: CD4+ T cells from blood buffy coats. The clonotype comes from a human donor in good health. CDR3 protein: CASSLKGLPGELFF. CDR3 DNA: TGTGCCAGCAGCTTAAAGGGGTTGCCCGGGGAGCTGTTTTTT.